This TCR beta chain was obtained from a study of OX40 agonist ivuxolimab in advanced cancers. This CDR3 region has 19 residues. CDR1 SGHDN and CDR2 FVKESK come from the germline V gene. V lost 3 bases to trimming and J lost 2 bases; unmatched junction nucleotides: 17. Sequenced by immunoSEQ multiplex PCR; TCRdb stores in-frame clones only, minus some. The sample includes 100,000 or so clones, approximately 90% of them seen just once. Blood samples were obtained at baseline, cycle 4 day 1, and cycle 7 day 1. Sequenced material: CD4+ or CD8+ T cells sorted from blood, taken in a trial of the OX40 agonist ivuxolimab. The V call is TRBV14, the J call TRBJ2-7; 9 bases fit TRBD2. This clonotype was obtained from an adult with an advanced solid tumor such as melanoma, head and neck, liver or kidney cancer. CDR3 in amino acids: CASSHAGASGIPRTYEQYF. DNA of the CDR3: TGTGCCAGCAGCCACGCCGGCGCTAGCGGGATTCCCCGGACCTACGAGCAGTACTTC.